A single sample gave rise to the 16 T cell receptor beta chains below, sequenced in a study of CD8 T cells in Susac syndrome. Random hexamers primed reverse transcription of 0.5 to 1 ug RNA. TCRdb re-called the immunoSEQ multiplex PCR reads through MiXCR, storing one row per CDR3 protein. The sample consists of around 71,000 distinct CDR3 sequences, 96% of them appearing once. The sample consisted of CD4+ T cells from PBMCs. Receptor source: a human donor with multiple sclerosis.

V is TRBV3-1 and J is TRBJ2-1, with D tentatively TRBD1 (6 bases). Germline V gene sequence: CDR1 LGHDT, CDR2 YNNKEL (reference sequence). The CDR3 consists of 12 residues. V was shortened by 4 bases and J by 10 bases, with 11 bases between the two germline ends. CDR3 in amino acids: CASSPRGVEQFF. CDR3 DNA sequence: TGTGCCAGCAGCCCCAGGGGAGTCGAGCAGTTCTTC.

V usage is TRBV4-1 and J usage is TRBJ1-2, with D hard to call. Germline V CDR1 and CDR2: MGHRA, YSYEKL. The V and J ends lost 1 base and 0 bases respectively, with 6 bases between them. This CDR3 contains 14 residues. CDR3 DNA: TGCGCCAGCAGCCAAGTAACAGCTAACTATGGCTACACCTTC. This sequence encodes CASSQVTANYGYTF.

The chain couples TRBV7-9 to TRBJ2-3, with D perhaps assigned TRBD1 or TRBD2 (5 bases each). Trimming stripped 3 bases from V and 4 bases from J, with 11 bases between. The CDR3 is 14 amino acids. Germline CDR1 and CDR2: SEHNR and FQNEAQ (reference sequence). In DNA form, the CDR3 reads TGTGCCAGCAGCTTGGCGCAGGGACCAGATACGCAGTATTTT. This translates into CASSLAQGPDTQYF.

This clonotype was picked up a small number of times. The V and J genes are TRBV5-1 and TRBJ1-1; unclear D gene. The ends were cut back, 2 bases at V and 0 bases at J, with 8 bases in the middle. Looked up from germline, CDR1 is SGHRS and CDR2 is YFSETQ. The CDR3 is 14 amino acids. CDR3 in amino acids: CASSFGSMNTEAFF. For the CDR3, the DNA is TGCGCCAGCAGCTTTGGTTCGATGAACACTGAAGCTTTCTTT.

The CDR3 DNA is TGCAGTGCTAGAGACGGGGGACAAATTTCCTACGAGCAGTACTTC. This translates into CSARDGGQISYEQYF. V is TRBV20-1 and J is TRBJ2-7, with D possibly called TRBD1 or TRBD2 (6 bases each). Germline CDR1 and CDR2: DFQATT and SNEGSKA (reference sequence). The CDR3 runs 15 residues. Trimming took 0 bases from V and 1 from J, leaving 13 bases between them.

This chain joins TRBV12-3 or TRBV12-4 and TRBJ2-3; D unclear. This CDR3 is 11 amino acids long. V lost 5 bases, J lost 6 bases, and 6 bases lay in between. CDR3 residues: CASSGLDTQYF. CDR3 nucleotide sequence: TGTGCCAGCAGTGGGTTGGATACGCAGTATTTT.

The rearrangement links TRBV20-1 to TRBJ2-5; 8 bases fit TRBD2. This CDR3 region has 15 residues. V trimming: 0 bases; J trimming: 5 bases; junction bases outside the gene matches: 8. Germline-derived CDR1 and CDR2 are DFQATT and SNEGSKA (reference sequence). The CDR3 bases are TGCAGTGCTAGAGAACCGGGACTAGTCTTGGAGACCCAGTACTTC. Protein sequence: CSAREPGLVLETQYF.

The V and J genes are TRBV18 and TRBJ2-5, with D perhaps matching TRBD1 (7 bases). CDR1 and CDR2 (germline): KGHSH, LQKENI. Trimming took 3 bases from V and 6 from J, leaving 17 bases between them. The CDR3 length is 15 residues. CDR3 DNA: TGTGCCAGCTCACCCACCCAGGGGGGAATGAAGACCCAGTACTTC. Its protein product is CASSPTQGGMKTQYF.

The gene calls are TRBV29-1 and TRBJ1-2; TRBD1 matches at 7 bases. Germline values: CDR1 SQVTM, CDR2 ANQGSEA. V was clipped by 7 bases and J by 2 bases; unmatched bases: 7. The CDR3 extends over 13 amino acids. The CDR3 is CSASGTVNYGYTF. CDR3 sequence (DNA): TGCAGCGCCTCCGGGACAGTGAACTATGGCTACACCTTC.

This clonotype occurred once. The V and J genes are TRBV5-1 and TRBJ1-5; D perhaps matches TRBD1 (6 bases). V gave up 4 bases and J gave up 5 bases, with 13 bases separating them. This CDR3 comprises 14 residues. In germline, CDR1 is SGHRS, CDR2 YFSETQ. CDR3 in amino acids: CASSLGAGHQPQHF. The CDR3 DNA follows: TGCGCCAGCAGCCTGGGGGCAGGGCATCAGCCCCAGCATTTT.

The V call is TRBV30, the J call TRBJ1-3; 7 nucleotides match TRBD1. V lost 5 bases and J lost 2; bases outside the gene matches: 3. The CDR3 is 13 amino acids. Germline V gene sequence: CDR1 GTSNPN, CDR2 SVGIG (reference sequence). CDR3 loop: CAWGTVPGNTIYF. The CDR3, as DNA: TGTGCCTGGGGGACAGTCCCTGGAAACACCATATATTTT.

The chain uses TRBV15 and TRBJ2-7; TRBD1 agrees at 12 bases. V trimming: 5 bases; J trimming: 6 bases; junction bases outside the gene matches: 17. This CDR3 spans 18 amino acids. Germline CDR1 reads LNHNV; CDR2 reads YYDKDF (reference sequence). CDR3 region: CATSARAPAGTGGSEQYF. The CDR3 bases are TGTGCCACCAGCGCCAGGGCCCCCGCCGGGACAGGGGGCTCCGAGCAGTACTTC.

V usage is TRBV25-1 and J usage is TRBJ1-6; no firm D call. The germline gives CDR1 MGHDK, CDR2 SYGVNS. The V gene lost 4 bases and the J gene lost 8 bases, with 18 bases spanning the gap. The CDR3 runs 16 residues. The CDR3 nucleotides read TGTGCCAGCAGTGCGAAGGACGGTCGCTCTTATTCACCCCTCCACTTT. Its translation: CASSAKDGRSYSPLHF.

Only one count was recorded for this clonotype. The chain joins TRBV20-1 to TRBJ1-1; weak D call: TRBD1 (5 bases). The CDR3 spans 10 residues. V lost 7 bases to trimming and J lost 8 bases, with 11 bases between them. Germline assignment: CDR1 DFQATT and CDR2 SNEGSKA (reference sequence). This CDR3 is CSVLRTEAFF. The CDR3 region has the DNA TGCAGTGTTCTCCGGACAGAAGCTTTCTTT.

CDR3 loop: CASSPGTSGQETQYF. The CDR3 region has the DNA TGTGCCAGCAGTCCCGGGACTAGCGGACAAGAGACCCAGTACTTC. The chain couples TRBV12-3 or TRBV12-4 to TRBJ2-5, with 11 bases that match TRBD2. The CDR3 is made up of 15 amino acids. Germline trimming cut 5 bases from V and 2 bases from J; bases unmatched to any gene: 4.

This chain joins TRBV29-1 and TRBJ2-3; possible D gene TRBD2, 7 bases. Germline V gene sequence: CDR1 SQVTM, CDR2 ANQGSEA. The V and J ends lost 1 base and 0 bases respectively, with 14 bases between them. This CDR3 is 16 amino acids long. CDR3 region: CSVEGYGGRSTDTQYF. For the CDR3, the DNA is TGCAGCGTTGAAGGGTACGGGGGGCGTAGCACAGATACGCAGTATTTT.